The rows below give T cell receptor beta chains drawn from one sample of a study of T-cell memory formation after mild COVID-19. TCRdb passed the 5' RACE reads through MiXCR, listing each CDR3 protein once. The sample contains about 400,000 distinct CDR3 sequences, 15% to 20% of which appear only once. The source material was PBMCs or a T cell subset sorted from them (not recorded which). Receptors originate from a man aged 18-30 years who had mild COVID-19 (a few samples of this study predate the infection). Cell type and time point are not known. Each CDR3 is given with its conserved first and last residue. D genes are given only for firm matches. Size values are once, few and many counts, or a class for expanded clones, and some rows have none.

TRBV6-2/TRBV6-3	NA	NA	TRBJ2-2	CASSRRSNRERTGELFF	TGTGCCAGCAGCCGACGCTCGAACAGGGAACGTACCGGGGAGCTGTTTTTT
TRBV30	TRBD1	NA	TRBJ2-7	CAWSVGQAEQYF	TGTGCCTGGAGTGTGGGACAGGCCGAGCAGTACTTC
TRBV9	TRBD1	NA	TRBJ2-2	CASSVAGGPGQGATGELFF	TGTGCCAGCAGCGTGGCGGGGGGTCCGGGACAGGGGGCCACCGGGGAGCTGTTTTTT
TRBV7-7	TRBD1	NA	TRBJ2-5	CASSFLGGRETQYF	TGTGCTAGCAGCTTCTTAGGGGGCCGAGAGACCCAGTACTTC
TRBV6-5	NA	many	TRBJ1-1	CASSYGGANTEAFF	TGTGCCAGCAGTTACGGTGGGGCGAACACTGAAGCTTTCTTT
TRBV20-1	NA	NA	TRBJ1-5	CSARTGHQPQHF	TGCAGTGCTAGGACAGGCCATCAGCCCCAGCATTTT
TRBV23-1	NA	many	TRBJ2-7	CASSLPISRDTISYEQYF	TGCGCCAGCAGTCTGCCCATTTCCCGGGACACCATCTCCTACGAGCAGTACTTC
TRBV10-3	TRBD1	NA	TRBJ2-3	CAISEMVTGVTDTQYF	TGTGCCATCAGTGAGATGGTAACAGGGGTTACAGATACGCAGTATTTT
TRBV7-3	NA	NA	TRBJ2-2	CASSLRRSTGELFF	TGTGCCAGCAGCTTAAGACGGTCGACCGGGGAGCTGTTTTTT
TRBV4-2	NA	NA	TRBJ1-1	CASSQEPWNTEAFF	TGTGCCAGCAGCCAAGAACCGTGGAACACTGAAGCTTTCTTT
TRBV5-1	TRBD1	many	TRBJ2-7	CASSLVGQGAYEQYF	TGCGCCAGCAGCTTGGTAGGACAGGGGGCCTACGAGCAGTACTTC
TRBV27	NA	NA	TRBJ2-7	CASSLYPGSSYEQYF	TGTGCCAGCAGTTTATATCCGGGGAGCTCCTACGAGCAGTACTTC
TRBV14	NA	NA	TRBJ2-3	CASSQDQGTDTQYF	TGTGCCAGCAGCCAAGATCAGGGCACAGATACGCAGTATTTT
TRBV18	TRBD1	NA	TRBJ2-7	CASSSRQGAYEQYF	TGTGCCAGCTCATCGAGACAGGGGGCCTACGAGCAGTACTTC
TRBV7-9	NA	NA	TRBJ1-3	CASRRQVVKGGNTIYF	TGTGCCAGCAGGCGACAGGTGGTAAAGGGAGGAAACACCATATATTTT
TRBV27	NA	NA	TRBJ2-7	CASSLPTGSEQYF	TGTGCCAGCAGTTTACCCACAGGGAGCGAGCAGTACTTC
TRBV7-2	NA	NA	TRBJ1-2	CASSLGVTNYGYTF	TGTGCCAGCAGCTTAGGAGTGACTAACTATGGCTACACCTTC
TRBV7-2	TRBD2	few	TRBJ2-7	CASSFSGALGEQYF	TGTGCCAGCAGCTTTAGCGGGGCCTTGGGAGAGCAGTACTTC
TRBV18	NA	NA	TRBJ1-1	CASSPPSSMNTEAFF	TGTGCCAGCTCACCACCCAGCAGCATGAACACTGAAGCTTTCTTT
TRBV5-4	TRBD2	NA	TRBJ2-1	CASSDPLAGGQNEQFF	TGTGCCAGCAGCGACCCTCTAGCGGGGGGGCAGAATGAGCAGTTCTTC
TRBV20-1	NA	few	TRBJ1-1	CSVTPGEKNTEAFF	TGCAGTGTCACCCCAGGGGAAAAGAACACTGAAGCTTTCTTT
TRBV5-6	NA	few	TRBJ1-2	CASSLTGQPEANYGYTF	TGTGCCAGCAGCCTGACCGGACAGCCGGAGGCAAACTATGGCTACACCTTC
TRBV12-3/TRBV12-4	TRBD1	NA	TRBJ1-2	CASSSGQGSFGYTF	TGTGCCAGCAGCTCCGGACAGGGTTCGTTTGGCTACACCTTC
TRBV7-6	TRBD1	NA	TRBJ1-1	CASSWDRWDTEAFF	TGTGCCAGCAGCTGGGACAGGTGGGACACTGAAGCTTTCTTT
TRBV7-2	NA	NA	TRBJ2-7	CASSSQGSGQYF	TGTGCCAGCAGCTCCCAGGGGTCGGGGCAGTACTTC
TRBV6-6	NA	few	TRBJ1-1	CASTDGATEAFF	TGTGCCAGCACCGACGGAGCCACTGAAGCTTTCTTT
TRBV7-9	NA	few	TRBJ1-4	CASNWGKTNEKLFF	TGTGCCAGCAACTGGGGAAAAACTAATGAAAAACTGTTTTTT
TRBV9	NA	NA	TRBJ1-3	CASSVSWGGPGNTIYF	TGTGCCAGCAGCGTATCATGGGGTGGCCCTGGAAACACCATATATTTT
TRBV6-2/TRBV6-3	NA	many	TRBJ2-1	CASSHRANEQFF	TGTGCCAGCAGTCACAGGGCTAATGAGCAGTTCTTC
TRBV7-2	NA	few	TRBJ2-5	CASSTNRGGETQYF	TGTGCCAGCAGCACTAACAGGGGAGGAGAGACCCAGTACTTC
TRBV5-1	NA	few	TRBJ1-1	CASGNEVGGRNTEAFF	TGCGCCAGCGGCAACGAAGTGGGGGGTCGGAACACTGAAGCTTTCTTT
TRBV11-2	NA	few	TRBJ1-1	CASSLGQVTEAFF	TGTGCCAGCAGCTTAGGGCAGGTCACTGAAGCTTTCTTT
TRBV11-2	TRBD2	few	TRBJ2-1	CASSSPGRGLIF	TGTGCCAGCAGCTCCCCGGGGAGGGGCCTTATCTTC
TRBV7-9	NA	few	TRBJ2-6	CASSHPLRAESSGANVLTF	TGTGCCAGCAGCCACCCCCTTCGGGCAGAGAGCTCTGGGGCCAACGTCCTGACTTTC
TRBV4-1	TRBD2	few	TRBJ2-1	CASSQSSGAYNEQFF	TGCGCCAGCAGCCAAAGTAGCGGGGCATACAATGAGCAGTTCTTC
TRBV6-5	NA	NA	TRBJ2-3	CASRPGVTDTQYF	TGTGCCAGCAGGCCAGGAGTCACAGATACGCAGTATTTT
TRBV12-3/TRBV12-4	NA	few	TRBJ2-5	CASSPTGAMQETQYF	TGTGCCAGCAGTCCCACGGGGGCCATGCAAGAGACCCAGTACTTC
TRBV4-3	NA	NA	TRBJ2-7	CASSQAFGRDYEQYF	TGCGCCAGCAGCCAGGCGTTTGGGCGGGACTACGAGCAGTACTTC
TRBV7-9	TRBD1	NA	TRBJ1-1	CASSSRTGRIEAFF	TGTGCCAGCAGCTCCCGGACAGGGCGAATTGAAGCTTTCTTT
TRBV13	NA	NA	TRBJ2-5	CASSLVRSEETQYF	TGTGCCAGCAGCTTAGTGAGATCGGAAGAGACCCAGTACTTC
TRBV7-3	TRBD2	NA	TRBJ2-1	CASSSRLAGGSYNEQFF	TGTGCCAGCAGTTCCAGGCTAGCGGGGGGGTCCTACAATGAGCAGTTCTTC
TRBV7-9	NA	NA	TRBJ2-3	CASTPVRVEGTGPQYF	TGTGCCAGCACCCCCGTGAGGGTGGAGGGCACGGGGCCGCAGTATTTT
TRBV12-3/TRBV12-4	NA	NA	TRBJ1-6	CASSPFGGRNSPLHF	TGTGCCAGCAGTCCCTTTGGAGGACGCAATTCACCCCTCCACTTT
TRBV7-7	NA	NA	TRBJ2-5	CASSLDYGTQYF	TGTGCTAGCAGCTTAGATTACGGGACCCAGTACTTC
TRBV7-9	TRBD1	NA	TRBJ2-7	CASSLELTGTGVYEQYF	TGTGCCAGCAGCTTAGAATTAACCGGGACAGGGGTATACGAGCAGTACTTC
TRBV28	NA	NA	TRBJ2-1	CASSLYRNEQFF	TGTGCCAGCAGTTTATACAGGAATGAGCAGTTCTTC